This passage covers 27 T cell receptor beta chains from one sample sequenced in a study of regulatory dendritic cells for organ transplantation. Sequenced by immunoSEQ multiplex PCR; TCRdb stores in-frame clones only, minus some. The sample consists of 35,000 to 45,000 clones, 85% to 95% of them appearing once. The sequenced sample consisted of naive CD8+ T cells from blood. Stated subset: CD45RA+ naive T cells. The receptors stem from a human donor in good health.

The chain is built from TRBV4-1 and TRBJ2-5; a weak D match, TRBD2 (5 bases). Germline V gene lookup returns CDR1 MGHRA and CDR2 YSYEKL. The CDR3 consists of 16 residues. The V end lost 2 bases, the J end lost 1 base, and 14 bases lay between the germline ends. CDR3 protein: CASSQRGLTTQETQYF. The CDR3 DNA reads TGCGCCAGCAGCCAACGAGGGTTGACCACCCAAGAGACCCAGTACTTC.

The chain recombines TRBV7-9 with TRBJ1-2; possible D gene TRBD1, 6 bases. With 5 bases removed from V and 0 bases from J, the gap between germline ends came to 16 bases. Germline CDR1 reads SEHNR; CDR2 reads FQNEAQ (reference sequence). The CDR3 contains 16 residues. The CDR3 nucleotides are TGTGCCAGCAGCCCAAGCCTGGGGGGCGCTAACTATGGCTACACCTTC. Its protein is CASSPSLGGANYGYTF.

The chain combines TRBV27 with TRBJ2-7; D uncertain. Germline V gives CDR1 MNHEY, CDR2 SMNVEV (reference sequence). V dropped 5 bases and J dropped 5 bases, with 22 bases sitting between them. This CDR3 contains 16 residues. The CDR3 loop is CASSIALPGLVHEQYF. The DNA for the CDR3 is TGTGCCAGCAGTATAGCCTTACCCGGTCTGGTCCACGAGCAGTACTTC.

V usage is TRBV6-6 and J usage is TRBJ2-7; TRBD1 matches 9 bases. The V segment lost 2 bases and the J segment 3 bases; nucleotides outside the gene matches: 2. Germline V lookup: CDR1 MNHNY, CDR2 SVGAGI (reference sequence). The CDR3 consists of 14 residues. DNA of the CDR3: TGTGCCAGCAGTTACCGGGACAGGGACTACGAGCAGTACTTC. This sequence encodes CASSYRDRDYEQYF.

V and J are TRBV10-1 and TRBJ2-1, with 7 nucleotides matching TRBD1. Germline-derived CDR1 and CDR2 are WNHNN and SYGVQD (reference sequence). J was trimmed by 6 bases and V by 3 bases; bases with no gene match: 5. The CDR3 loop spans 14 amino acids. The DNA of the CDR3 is TGCGCCAGCAGTGATACAAACAGGGGCAATGAGCAGTTCTTC. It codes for CASSDTNRGNEQFF.

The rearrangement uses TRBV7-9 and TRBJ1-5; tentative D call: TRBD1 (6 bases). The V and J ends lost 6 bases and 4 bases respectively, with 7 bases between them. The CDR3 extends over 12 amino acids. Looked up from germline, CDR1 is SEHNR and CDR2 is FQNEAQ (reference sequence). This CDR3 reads CASSQGNQPQHF. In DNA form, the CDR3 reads TGTGCCAGCAGTCAGGGGAATCAGCCCCAGCATTTT.

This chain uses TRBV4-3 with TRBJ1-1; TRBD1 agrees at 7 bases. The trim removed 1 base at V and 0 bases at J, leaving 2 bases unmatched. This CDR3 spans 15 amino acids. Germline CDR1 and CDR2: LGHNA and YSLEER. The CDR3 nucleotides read TGCGCCAGCAGCCAAGGGGACAGCATGAACACTGAAGCTTTCTTT. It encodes CASSQGDSMNTEAFF.

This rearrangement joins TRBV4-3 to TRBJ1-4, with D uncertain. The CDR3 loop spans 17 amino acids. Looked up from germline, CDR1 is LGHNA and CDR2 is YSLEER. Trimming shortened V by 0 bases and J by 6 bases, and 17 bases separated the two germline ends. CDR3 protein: CASSQEPGPSTHEKLFF. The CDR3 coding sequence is TGCGCCAGCAGCCAAGAGCCCGGGCCGAGTACTCATGAAAAACTGTTTTTT.

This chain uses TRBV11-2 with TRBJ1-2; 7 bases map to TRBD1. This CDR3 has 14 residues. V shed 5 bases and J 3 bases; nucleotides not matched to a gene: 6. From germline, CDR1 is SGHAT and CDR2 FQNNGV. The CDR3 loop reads CASSLGGGDYGYTF. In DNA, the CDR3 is TGTGCCAGCAGCCTCGGAGGGGGCGACTATGGCTACACCTTC.

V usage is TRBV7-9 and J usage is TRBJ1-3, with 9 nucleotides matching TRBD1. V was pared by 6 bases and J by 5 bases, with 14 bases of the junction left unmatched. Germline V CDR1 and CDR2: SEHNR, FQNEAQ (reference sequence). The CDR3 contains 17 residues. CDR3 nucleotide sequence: TGTGCCAGCAGGTTAAGCGTGCGAGGACAGGGGAGAAACACCATATATTTT. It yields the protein CASRLSVRGQGRNTIYF.

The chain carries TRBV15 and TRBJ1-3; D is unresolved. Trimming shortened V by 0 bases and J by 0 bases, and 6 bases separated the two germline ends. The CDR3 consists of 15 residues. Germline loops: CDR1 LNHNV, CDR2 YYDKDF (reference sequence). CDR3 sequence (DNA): TGTGCCACCAGCAGAGAATGGGGCTCTGGAAACACCATATATTTT. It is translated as CATSREWGSGNTIYF.

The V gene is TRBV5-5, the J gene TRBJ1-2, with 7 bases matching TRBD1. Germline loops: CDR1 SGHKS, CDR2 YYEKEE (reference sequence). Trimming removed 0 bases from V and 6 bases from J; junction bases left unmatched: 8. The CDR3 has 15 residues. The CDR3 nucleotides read TGTGCCAGCAGCTTGGCCGCAGGGGGGATAAATGGCTACACCTTC. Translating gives CASSLAAGGINGYTF. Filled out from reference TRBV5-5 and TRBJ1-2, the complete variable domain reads DAGVTQSPTHLIKTRGQQVTLRCSPISGHKSVSWYQQVLGQGPQFIFQYYEKEERGRGNFPDRFSARQFPNYSSELNVNALLLGDSALYLCASSLAAGGINGYTFGSGTRLTVV.

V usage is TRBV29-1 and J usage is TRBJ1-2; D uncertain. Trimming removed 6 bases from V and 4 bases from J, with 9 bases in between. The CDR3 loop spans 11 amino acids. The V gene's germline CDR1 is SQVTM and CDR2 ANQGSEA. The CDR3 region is CSVAFSYGYTF. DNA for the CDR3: TGCAGCGTCGCCTTTAGCTATGGCTACACCTTC.

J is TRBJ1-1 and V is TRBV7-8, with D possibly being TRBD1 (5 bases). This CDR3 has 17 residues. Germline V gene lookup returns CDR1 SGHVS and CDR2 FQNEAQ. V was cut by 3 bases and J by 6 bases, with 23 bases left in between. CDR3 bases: TGTGCCAGCAGCTTTAGGCGGGGCGAGAAGTTGGACGCTGAAGCTTTCTTT. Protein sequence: CASSFRRGEKLDAEAFF.

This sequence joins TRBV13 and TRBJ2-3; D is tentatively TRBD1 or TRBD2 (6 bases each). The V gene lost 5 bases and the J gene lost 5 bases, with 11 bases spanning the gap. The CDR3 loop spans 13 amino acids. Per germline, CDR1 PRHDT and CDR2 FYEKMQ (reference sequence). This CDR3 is CASSQKGGDTQYF. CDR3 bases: TGTGCCAGCAGCCAAAAGGGGGGAGATACGCAGTATTTT.

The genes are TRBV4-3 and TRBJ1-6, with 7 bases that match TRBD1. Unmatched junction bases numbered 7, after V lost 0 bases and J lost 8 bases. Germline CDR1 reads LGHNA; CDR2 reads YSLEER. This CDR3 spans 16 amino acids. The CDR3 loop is CASSQEIGTADSPLHF. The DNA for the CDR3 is TGCGCCAGCAGCCAAGAAATCGGGACAGCAGATTCACCCCTCCACTTT.

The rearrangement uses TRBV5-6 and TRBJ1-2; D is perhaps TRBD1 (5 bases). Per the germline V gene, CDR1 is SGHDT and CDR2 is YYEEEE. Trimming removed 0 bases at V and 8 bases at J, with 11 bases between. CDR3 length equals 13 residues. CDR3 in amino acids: CASSLVGGYGYTF. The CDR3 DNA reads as TGTGCCAGCAGCTTGGTTGGGGGTTACGGCTACACCTTC. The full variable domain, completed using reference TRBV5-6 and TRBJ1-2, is DAGVTQSPTHLIKTRGQQVTLRCSPKSGHDTVSWYQQALGQGPQFIFQYYEEEERQRGNFPDRFSGHQFPNYSSELNVNALLLGDSALYLCASSLVGGYGYTFGSGTRLTVV.

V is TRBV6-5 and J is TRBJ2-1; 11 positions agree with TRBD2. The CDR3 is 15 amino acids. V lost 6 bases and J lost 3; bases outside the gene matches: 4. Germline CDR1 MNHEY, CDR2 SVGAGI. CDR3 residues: CASSVAGGFYNEQFF. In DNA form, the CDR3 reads TGTGCCAGCAGCGTAGCGGGGGGGTTCTACAATGAGCAGTTCTTC.

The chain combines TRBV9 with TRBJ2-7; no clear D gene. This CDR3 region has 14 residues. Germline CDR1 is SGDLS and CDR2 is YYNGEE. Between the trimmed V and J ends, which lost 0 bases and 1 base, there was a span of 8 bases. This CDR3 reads CASSVGYGSYEQYF. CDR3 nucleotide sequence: TGTGCCAGCAGCGTAGGGTACGGGTCCTACGAGCAGTACTTC. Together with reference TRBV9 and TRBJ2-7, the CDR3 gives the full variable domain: DSGVTQTPKHLITATGQRVTLRCSPRSGDLSVYWYQQSLDQGLQFLIQYYNGEERAKGNILERFSAQQFPDLHSELNLSSLELGDSALYFCASSVGYGSYEQYFGPGTRLTVT.

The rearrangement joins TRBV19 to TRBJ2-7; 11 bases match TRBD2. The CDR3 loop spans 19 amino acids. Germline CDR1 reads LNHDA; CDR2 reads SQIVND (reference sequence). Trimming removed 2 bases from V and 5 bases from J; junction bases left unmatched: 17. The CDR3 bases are TGTGCCAGTAGTATAAGTGGGCCGATTACTAGCGGGAGTACCCACGAGCAGTACTTC. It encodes CASSISGPITSGSTHEQYF.

This CDR3 is CASSSSSSGVTSYEQYF. CDR3 nucleotides: TGTGCCAGCAGCTCATCCTCGAGCGGCGTTACCTCCTACGAGCAGTACTTC. The chain is built from TRBV7-9 and TRBJ2-7; weak D call: TRBD2 (5 bases). Germline lookup yields CDR1 SEHNR and CDR2 FQNEAQ (reference sequence). The CDR3 is made up of 17 amino acids. Trimming stripped 4 bases from V and 0 bases from J, with 19 bases between.

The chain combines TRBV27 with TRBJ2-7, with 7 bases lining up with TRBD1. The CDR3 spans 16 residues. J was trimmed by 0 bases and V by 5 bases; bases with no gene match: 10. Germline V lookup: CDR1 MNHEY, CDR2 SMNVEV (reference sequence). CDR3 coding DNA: TGTGCCAGCAGTCTTCGCCCCGGGACAGTCTCCTACGAGCAGTACTTC. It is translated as CASSLRPGTVSYEQYF.

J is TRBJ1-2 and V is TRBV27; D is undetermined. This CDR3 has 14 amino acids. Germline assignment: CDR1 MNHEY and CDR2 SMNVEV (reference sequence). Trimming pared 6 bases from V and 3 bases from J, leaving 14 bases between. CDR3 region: CASRGSSLHYGYTF. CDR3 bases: TGTGCCAGCAGGGGGTCGTCCCTGCACTATGGCTACACCTTC.

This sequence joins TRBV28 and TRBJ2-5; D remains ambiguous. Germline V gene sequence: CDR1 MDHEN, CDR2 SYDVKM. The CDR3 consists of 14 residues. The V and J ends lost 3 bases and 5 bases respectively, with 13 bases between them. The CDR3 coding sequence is TGTGCCAGCAGTTTTGTGGGGTCTGGGGAGACCCAGTACTTC. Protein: CASSFVGSGETQYF.

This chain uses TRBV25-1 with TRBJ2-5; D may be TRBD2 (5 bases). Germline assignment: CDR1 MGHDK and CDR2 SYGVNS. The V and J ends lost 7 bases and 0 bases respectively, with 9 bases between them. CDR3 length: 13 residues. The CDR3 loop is CASTAENQETQYF. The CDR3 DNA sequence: TGTGCCAGCACAGCGGAAAACCAAGAGACCCAGTACTTC.

The CDR3 is CASTGDREAYYGYTF. DNA for the CDR3: TGTGCCAGTACTGGGGACAGGGAGGCTTACTATGGCTACACCTTC. The chain carries TRBV19 and TRBJ1-2; 9 bases fit TRBD1. Germline V lookup: CDR1 LNHDA, CDR2 SQIVND (reference sequence). The CDR3 sequence is 15 residues long. Trimming took 7 bases from V and 3 from J; bases not matched to a gene: 9.

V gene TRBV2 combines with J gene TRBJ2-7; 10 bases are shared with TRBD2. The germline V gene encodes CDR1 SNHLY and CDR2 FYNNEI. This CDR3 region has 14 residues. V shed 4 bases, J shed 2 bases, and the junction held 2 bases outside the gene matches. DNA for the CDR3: TGTGCCAGCAGTGGGACTAGCGGACCCTACGAGCAGTACTTC. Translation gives CASSGTSGPYEQYF.